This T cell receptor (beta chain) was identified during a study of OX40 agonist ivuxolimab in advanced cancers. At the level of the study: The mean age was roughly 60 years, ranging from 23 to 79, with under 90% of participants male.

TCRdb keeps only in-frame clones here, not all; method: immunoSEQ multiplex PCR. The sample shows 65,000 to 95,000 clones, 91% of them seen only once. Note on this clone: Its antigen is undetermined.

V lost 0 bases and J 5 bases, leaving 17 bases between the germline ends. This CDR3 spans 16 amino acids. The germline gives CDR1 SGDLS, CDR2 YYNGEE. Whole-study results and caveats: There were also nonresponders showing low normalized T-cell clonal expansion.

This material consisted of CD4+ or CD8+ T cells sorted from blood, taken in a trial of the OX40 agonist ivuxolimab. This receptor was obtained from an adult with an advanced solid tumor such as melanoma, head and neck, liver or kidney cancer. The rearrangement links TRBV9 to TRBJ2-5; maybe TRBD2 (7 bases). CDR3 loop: CASSVAGGGRGETQYF. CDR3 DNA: TGTGCCAGCAGCGTAGCTGGGGGCGGGAGAGGGGAGACCCAGTACTTC.